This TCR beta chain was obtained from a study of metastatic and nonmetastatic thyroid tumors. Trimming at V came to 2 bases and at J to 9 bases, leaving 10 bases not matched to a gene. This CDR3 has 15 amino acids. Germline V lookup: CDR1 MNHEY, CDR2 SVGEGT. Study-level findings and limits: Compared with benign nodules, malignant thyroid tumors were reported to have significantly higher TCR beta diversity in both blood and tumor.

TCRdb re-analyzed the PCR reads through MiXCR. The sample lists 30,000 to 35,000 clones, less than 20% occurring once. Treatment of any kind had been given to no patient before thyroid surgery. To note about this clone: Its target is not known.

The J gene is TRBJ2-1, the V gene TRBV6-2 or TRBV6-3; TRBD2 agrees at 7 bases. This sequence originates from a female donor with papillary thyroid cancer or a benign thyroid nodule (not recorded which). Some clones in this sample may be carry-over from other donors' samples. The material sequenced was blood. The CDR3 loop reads CASSYLGTNLGEQFF. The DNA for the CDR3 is TGTGCCAGCAGTTACCTCGGGACTAATCTTGGTGAGCAGTTCTTC.